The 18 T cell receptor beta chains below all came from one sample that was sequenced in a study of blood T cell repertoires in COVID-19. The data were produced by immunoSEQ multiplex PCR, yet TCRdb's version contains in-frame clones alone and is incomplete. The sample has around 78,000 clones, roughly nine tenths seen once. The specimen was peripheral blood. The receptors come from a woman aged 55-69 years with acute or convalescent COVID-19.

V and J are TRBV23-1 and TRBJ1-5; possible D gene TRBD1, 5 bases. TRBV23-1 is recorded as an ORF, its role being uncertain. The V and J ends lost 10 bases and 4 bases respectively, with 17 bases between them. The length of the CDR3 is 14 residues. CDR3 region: CAIRRGKGNQPQHF. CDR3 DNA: TGCGCCATTCGGAGGGGAAAGGGGAATCAGCCCCAGCATTTT.

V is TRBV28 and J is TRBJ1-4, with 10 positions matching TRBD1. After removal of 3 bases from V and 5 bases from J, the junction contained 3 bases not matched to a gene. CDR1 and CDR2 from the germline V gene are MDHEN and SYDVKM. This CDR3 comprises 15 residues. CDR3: CASSFPGQGNEKLFF. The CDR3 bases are TGTGCCAGCAGTTTTCCGGGACAGGGGAATGAAAAACTGTTTTTT.

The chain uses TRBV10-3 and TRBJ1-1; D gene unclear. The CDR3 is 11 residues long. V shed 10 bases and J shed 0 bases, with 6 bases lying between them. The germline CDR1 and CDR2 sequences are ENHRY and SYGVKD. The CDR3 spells CATRLNTEAFF. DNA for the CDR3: TGTGCCACCCGGTTGAACACTGAAGCTTTCTTT.

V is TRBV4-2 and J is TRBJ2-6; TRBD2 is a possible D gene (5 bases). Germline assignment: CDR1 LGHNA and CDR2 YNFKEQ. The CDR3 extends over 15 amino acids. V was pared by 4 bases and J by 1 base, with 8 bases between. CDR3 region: CASSRLISGANVLTF. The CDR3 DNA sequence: TGTGCCAGCAGCCGACTAATATCTGGGGCCAACGTCCTGACTTTC.

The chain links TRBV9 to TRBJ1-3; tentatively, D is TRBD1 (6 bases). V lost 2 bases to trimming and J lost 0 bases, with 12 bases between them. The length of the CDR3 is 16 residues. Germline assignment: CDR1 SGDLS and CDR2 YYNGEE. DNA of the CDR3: TGTGCCAGCAGCGTGGATGGGGGCCCCTCTGGAAACACCATATATTTT. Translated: CASSVDGGPSGNTIYF.

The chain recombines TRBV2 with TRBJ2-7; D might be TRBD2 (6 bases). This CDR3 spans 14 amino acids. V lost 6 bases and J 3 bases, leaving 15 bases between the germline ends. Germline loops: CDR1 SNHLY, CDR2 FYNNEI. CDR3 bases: TGTGCCAGCAGCGGGACTCTGAGAGGCTACGAGCAGTACTTC. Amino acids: CASSGTLRGYEQYF.

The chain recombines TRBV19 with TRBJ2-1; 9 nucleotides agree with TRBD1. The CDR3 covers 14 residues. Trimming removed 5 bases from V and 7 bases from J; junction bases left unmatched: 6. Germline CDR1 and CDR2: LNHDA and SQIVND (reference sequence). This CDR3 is CASSPRQGDNEQFF. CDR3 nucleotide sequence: TGTGCCAGTAGTCCAAGACAGGGGGATAATGAGCAGTTCTTC.

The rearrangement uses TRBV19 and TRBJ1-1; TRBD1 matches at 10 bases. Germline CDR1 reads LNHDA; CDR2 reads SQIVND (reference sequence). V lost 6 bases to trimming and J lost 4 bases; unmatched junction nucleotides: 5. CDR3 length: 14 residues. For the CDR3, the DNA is TGTGCCAGTAGCCTGACAGGGGGCTTCACTGAAGCTTTCTTT. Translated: CASSLTGGFTEAFF.

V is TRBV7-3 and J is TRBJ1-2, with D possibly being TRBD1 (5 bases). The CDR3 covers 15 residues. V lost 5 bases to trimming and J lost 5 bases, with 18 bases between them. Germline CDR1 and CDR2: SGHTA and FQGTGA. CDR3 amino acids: CASSGGTTPRYGYTF. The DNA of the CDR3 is TGTGCCAGCAGCGGAGGGACGACTCCCCGATATGGCTACACCTTC.

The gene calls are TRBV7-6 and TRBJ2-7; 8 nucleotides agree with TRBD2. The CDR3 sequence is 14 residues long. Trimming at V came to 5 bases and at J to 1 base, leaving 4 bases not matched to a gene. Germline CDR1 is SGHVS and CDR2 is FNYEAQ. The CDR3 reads CASSLSGGSYEQYF. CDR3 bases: TGTGCCAGCAGCCTCAGCGGGGGATCCTACGAGCAGTACTTC.

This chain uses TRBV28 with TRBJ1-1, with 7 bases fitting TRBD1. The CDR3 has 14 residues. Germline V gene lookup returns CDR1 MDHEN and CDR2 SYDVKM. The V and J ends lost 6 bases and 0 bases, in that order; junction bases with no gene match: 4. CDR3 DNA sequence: TGTGCCAGCAGGCGGACAGGTATGAACACTGAAGCTTTCTTT. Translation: CASRRTGMNTEAFF.

CDR3 loop: CASTSVRGRSYEQYF. CDR3 nucleotide sequence: TGTGCCAGCACCTCCGTAAGGGGCCGGAGCTACGAGCAGTACTTC. This chain joins TRBV11-2 and TRBJ2-7; D possibly corresponds to TRBD1 (5 bases). The germline V gene encodes CDR1 SGHAT and CDR2 FQNNGV. V lost 7 bases and J lost 3, with 19 bases in between. The CDR3 loop spans 15 amino acids.

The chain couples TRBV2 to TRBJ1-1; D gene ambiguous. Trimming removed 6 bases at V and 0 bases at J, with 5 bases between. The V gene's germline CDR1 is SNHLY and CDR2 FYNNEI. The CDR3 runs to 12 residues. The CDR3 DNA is TGTGCCAGCAGAAACATGAACACTGAAGCTTTCTTT. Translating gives CASRNMNTEAFF.

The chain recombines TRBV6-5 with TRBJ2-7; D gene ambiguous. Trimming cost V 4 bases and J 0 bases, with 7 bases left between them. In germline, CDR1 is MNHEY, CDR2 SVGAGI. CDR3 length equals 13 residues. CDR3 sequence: CASSLTASYEQYF. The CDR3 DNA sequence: TGTGCCAGCAGTTTAACAGCCTCCTACGAGCAGTACTTC.

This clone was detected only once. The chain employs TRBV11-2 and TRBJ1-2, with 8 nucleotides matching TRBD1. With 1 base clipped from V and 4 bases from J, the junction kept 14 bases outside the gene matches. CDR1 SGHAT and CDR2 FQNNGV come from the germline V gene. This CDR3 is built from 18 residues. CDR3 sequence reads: CASSLGSTDREVVYGYTF. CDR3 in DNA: TGTGCCAGCAGCTTAGGTTCAACGGACAGGGAGGTCGTCTATGGCTACACCTTC.

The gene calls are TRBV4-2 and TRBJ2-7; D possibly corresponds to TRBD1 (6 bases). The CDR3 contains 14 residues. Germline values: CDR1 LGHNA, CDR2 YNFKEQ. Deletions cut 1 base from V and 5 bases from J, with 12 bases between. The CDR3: CASSQAGVVHEQYF. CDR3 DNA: TGTGCCAGCAGCCAAGCAGGGGTGGTCCACGAGCAGTACTTC.

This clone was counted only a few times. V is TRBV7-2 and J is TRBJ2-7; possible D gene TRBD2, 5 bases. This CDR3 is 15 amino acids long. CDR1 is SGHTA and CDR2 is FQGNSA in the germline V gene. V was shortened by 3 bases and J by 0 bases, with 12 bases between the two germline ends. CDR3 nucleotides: TGTGCCAGCAGCTTTACGAGGGCTATCTCCTACGAGCAGTACTTC. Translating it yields CASSFTRAISYEQYF.

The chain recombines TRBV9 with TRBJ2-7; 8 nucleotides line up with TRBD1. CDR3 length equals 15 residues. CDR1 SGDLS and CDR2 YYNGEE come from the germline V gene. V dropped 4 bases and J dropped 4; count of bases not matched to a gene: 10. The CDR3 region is CASSSQTGELYEQYF. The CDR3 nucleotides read TGTGCCAGCAGCAGCCAGACAGGGGAACTTTACGAGCAGTACTTC. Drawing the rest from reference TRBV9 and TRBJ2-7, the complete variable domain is DSGVTQTPKHLITATGQRVTLRCSPRSGDLSVYWYQQSLDQGLQFLIQYYNGEERAKGNILERFSAQQFPDLHSELNLSSLELGDSALYFCASSSQTGELYEQYFGPGTRLTVT.